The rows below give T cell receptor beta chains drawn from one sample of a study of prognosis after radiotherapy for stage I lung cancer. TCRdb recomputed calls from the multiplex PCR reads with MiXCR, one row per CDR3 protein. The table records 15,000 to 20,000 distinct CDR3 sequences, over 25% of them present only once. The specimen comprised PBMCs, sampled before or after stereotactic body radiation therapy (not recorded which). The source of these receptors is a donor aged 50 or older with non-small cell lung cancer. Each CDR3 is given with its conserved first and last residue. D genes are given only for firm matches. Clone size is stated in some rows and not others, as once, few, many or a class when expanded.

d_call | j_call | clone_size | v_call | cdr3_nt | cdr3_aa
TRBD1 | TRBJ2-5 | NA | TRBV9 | TGTGCCAGCAGCGTAGCACCGGGACAGGGGCGGGAGACCAAGTATTTC | CASSVAPGQGRETKYF
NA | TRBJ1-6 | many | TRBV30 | TGTGCCTGGAGTGTAGGGTGGCCGGGAGGTTCACCCCTCCACTTT | CAWSVGWPGGSPLHF
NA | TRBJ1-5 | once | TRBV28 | TGTGCCAGCAGGAGGCGTCCGGGGAGTATAGGTCAGCCCAAGCATTTT | CASRRRPGSIGQPKHF
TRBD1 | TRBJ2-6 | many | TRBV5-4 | TGTGCCAGCAGCAACCGCCTCGGGACAGAATGGGAATCTCTGGCGGCCAACGTCCTGACTTTC | CASSNRLGTEWESLAANVLTF
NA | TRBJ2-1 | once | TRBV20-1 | TGCAGTGCTCCCCCACAGGGGGGGCAAAACAATGAGCAGTTCTTC | CSAPPQGGQNNEQFF
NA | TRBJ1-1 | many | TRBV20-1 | TGCAGTGCTAGAGAAGTGGGGGGGAGGGGGGGAGCTTTCTTT | CSAREVGGRGGAFF
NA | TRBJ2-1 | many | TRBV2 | TGTGCCAGCGGACTGAGCTCCTACAATGAGCAGTTCTTC | CASGLSSYNEQFF
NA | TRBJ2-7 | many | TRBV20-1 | TGCAGTGCTAGACGGGCAGGCTTCGAGCAGTACTTC | CSARRAGFEQYF
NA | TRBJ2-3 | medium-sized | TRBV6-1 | TGTGCCACATCAGTCGGCACAGATACGCAGTATTTT | CATSVGTDTQYF
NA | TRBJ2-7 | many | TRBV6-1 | TGTGCCAGCAGCCTTGAGGGTGGCTACGAGCAGTACTTC | CASSLEGGYEQYF
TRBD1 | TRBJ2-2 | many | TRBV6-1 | TGTGCCAGCAGACAGGGGGGCGGCGGGGAGCTGTTTTTT | CASRQGGGGELFF
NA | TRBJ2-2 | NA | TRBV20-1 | TGCAGTTCTAAGCCTAGCGTGAGTGTTGTCGGGGAGCTGTTTTTT | CSSKPSVSVVGELFF
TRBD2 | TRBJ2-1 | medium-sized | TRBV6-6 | TGTGCCAGCAGTTACTCGACCACTAGCGGGACCTACAATGAGCAGTTCTTC | CASSYSTTSGTYNEQFF
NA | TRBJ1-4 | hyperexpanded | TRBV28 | TGTGCCAGCAGTCCCTGGGGGGGAACTAATGAAAAACTGTTTTTT | CASSPWGGTNEKLFF
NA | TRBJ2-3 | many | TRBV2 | TGTGCCAGCGGAATCAGCACAGATACGCAGTATTTT | CASGISTDTQYF
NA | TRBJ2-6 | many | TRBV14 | TGTGCCAGCAGCCTGAGATCTGGGGCCAACGTCCTGACTTTC | CASSLRSGANVLTF
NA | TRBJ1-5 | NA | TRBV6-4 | TGTGCCAGCAGTTACGGGGACAATAAGCCCCAGCATTTT | CASSYGDNKPQHF
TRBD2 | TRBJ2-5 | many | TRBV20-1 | TGCAGTGCTCGACTAGCGGGAGGTCCGAAAGAGACCCAGTACTTC | CSARLAGGPKETQYF
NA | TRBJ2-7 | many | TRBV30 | TGTGCCTGGGGCGGGCAGGAGAGCTCCTACGAGCAGTACTTC | CAWGGQESSYEQYF
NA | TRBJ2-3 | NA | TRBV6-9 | TGTGCCGGCAACCGAAAAGGTTCCTCTAGCACAGATATGCAGTATTTT | CAGNRKGSSSTDMQYF
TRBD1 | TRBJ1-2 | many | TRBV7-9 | TGTGCCAGCAGCCGGACAGGGAACTATGGCTACACCTTC | CASSRTGNYGYTF
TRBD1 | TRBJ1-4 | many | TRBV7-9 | TGTGCCAGCAGCTCTGAGACAGGGGTGGATGAAAAACTGTTTTTT | CASSSETGVDEKLFF
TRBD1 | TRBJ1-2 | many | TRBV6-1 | TGTGCCAGCACCCTCAGGGACAGGGGGGACTATGGCTACACCTTC | CASTLRDRGDYGYTF
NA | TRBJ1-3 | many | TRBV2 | TGTGCCAGCAAAGAACAGAGCTCTGGAAACACCATATATTTT | CASKEQSSGNTIYF
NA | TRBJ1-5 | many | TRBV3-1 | TGTGCCAGCAGCCAAGTTATGGGATTCGGTCAGCCCCAGCATTTT | CASSQVMGFGQPQHF
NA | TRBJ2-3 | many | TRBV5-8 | TGTGCCAGCAGCTTGTGGGTTGCGACAGACCACACAGATACGCAGTATTTT | CASSLWVATDHTDTQYF
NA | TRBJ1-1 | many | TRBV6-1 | TGTGCCAGCAGTGATAGATTCGAGGGCCGCACTGAAGCTTTCTTT | CASSDRFEGRTEAFF
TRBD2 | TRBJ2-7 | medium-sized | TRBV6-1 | TGTGCCAGCAGCCATTCTAGCGGGAGCTCCTACGAGCAGTACTTC | CASSHSSGSSYEQYF
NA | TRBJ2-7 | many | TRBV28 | TGTGCCAGCAGACTAGGGGGGTCAAACTACGAGCAGTACTTC | CASRLGGSNYEQYF
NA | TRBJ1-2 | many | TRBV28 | TGTGCCAGCAGTTTAACGTTAGCTAACTATGGCTACACCTTC | CASSLTLANYGYTF
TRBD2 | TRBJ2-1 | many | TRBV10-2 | TGCGCCAGCAGTGAGTCGGGACTAGCGGGTAACAATGAGCAGTTCTTC | CASSESGLAGNNEQFF
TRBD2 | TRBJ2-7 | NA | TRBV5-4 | TGTGCCAGCAGCTTGGGGGGGGGAGGGCCCCCATACGAGCAGTACTTC | CASSLGGGGPPYEQYF
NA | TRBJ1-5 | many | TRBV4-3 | TGCGCCAGCAGCCAAGATTGGGGGAACCAGCCCCAGCATTTT | CASSQDWGNQPQHF
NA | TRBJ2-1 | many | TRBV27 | TGTGCCAGCAGTTTATCTGCTAGCAGAGCCTACAATGAGCAGTTCTTC | CASSLSASRAYNEQFF
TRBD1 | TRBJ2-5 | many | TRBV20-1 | TGCAGTGCTACGGACAGGGGAGAGACCCAGTACTTC | CSATDRGETQYF